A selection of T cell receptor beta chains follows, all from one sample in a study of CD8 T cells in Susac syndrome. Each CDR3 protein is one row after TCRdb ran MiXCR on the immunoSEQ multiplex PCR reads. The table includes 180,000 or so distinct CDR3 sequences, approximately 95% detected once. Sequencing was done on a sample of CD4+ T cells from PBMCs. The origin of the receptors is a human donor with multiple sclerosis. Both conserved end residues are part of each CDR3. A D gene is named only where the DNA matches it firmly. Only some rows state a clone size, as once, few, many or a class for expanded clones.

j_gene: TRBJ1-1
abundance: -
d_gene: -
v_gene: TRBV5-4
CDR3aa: CASSLVGTANTEAFF
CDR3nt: TGTGCCAGCAGCTTGGTAGGGACCGCAAACACTGAAGCTTTCTTT

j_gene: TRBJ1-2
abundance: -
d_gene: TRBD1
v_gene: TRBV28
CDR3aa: CASSFPRQGAPTLYGYTF
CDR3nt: TGTGCCAGCAGTTTCCCCAGACAGGGGGCACCAACTCTCTATGGCTACACCTTC

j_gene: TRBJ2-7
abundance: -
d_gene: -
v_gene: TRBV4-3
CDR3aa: CASSQEPGYEQYF
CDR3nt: TGCGCCAGCAGCCAAGAGCCAGGCTACGAGCAGTACTTC

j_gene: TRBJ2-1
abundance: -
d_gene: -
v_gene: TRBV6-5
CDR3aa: CASSYPTRNEQFF
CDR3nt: TGTGCCAGCAGTTATCCGACACGGAATGAGCAGTTCTTC

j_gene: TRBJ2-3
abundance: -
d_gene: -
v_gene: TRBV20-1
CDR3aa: CSARGDYTDTQYF
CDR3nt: TGCAGTGCTAGGGGTGACTACACAGATACGCAGTATTTT

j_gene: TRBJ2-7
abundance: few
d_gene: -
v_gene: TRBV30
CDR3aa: CAWRGSYEQYF
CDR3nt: TGTGCCTGGCGGGGCTCCTACGAGCAGTACTTC

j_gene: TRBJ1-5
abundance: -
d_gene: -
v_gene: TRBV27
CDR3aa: CASSLRGYRFDQPQHF
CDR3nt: TGTGCCAGCAGTTTAAGAGGTTACAGGTTCGATCAGCCCCAGCATTTT

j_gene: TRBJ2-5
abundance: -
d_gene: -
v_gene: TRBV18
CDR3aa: CASSPPGGEETQYF
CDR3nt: TGTGCCAGCTCACCACCCGGCGGGGAGGAGACCCAGTACTTC

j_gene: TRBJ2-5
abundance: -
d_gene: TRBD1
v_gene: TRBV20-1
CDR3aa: CSAVGQGSQETQYF
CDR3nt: TGCAGTGCGGTGGGACAGGGATCTCAAGAGACCCAGTACTTC

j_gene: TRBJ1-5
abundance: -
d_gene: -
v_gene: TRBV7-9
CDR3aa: CASTQSVGGNQPQHF
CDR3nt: TGTGCCAGCACCCAATCGGTGGGGGGGAATCAGCCCCAGCATTTT

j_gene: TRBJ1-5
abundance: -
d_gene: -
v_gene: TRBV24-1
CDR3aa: CATSDGGGSNQPQHF
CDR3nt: TGTGCCACCAGTGATGGGGGCGGTAGCAATCAGCCCCAGCATTTT

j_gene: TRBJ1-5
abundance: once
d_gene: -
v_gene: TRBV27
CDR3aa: CASSGVYSNQPQHF
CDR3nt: TGTGCCAGCAGTGGGGTCTATAGCAATCAGCCCCAGCATTTT

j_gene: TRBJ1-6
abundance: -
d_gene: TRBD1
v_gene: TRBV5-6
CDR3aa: CASSWGQYRRGSPLHF
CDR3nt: TGTGCCAGCAGCTGGGGACAGTACCGTCGAGGCTCACCCCTCCACTTT

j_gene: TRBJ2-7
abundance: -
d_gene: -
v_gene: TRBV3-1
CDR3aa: CASSQDLRSSEQYF
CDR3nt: TGTGCCAGCAGCCAAGACTTGCGGTCCAGCGAGCAGTACTTC

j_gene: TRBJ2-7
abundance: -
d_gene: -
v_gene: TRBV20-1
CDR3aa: CSAGVKGYEQYF
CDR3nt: TGCAGTGCAGGGGTCAAGGGGTACGAGCAGTACTTC

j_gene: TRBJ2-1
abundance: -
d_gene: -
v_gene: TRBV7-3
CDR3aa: CASSSSPYNEQFF
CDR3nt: TGTGCCAGCAGCTCGTCTCCCTACAATGAGCAGTTCTTC

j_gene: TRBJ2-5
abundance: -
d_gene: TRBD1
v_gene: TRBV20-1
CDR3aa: CSAPVDRDQETQYF
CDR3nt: TGCAGTGCCCCCGTGGACAGGGACCAAGAGACCCAGTACTTC

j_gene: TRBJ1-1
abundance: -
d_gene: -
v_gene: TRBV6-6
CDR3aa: CASSYPGTGGTEAFF
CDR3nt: TGTGCCAGCAGTTACCCAGGGACCGGGGGGACTGAAGCTTTCTTT

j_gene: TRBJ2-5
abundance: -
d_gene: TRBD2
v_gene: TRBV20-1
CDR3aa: CSARRPAGRGETQYF
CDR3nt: TGCAGTGCTAGAAGACCAGCGGGGCGTGGAGAGACCCAGTACTTC

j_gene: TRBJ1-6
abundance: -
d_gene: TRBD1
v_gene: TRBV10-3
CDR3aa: CAISERGQGNSPLHF
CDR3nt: TGTGCCATCAGTGAGCGGGGACAGGGTAATTCACCCCTCCACTTT

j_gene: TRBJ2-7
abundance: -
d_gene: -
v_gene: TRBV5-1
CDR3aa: CASSTNPGPEFEQYF
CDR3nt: TGCGCCAGCAGCACTAACCCGGGACCAGAGTTCGAGCAGTACTTC

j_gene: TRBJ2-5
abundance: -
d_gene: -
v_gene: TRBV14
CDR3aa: CASSQSWGIETQYF
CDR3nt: TGTGCCAGCAGCCAATCTTGGGGGATAGAGACCCAGTACTTC